This note documents a single TCR beta chain sequence. The source of the sample is a study of blood T cell repertoires in COVID-19. Study-level background: Nucleic acid was either cDNA or gDNA, and it came from T cells, B-cell-depleted T cells, or PBMCs.

V dropped 3 bases and J dropped 3 bases, with 8 bases sitting between them. Germline CDR1 reads KGHSH; CDR2 reads LQKENI. The CDR3 has 13 amino acids. In the authors' workflow: Estimation of nucleated cell counts relied on the amplification of reference gene primers. Produced via immunoSEQ multiplex PCR; TCRdb's table is partial and in-frame only. Clonal size and the V and J genes are those of that table, whereas D and trimming came from the DNA. The sample records under 50,000 clones, about 90% being singletons. The TCR comes from a human donor in a cohort sampled during active COVID-19. The chain links TRBV18 to TRBJ1-1; D gene ambiguous. Input material: peripheral blood. In DNA form, the CDR3 reads TGTGCCAGCTCACCCTCCCGGGACACTGAAGCTTTCTTT. It codes for CASSPSRDTEAFF.